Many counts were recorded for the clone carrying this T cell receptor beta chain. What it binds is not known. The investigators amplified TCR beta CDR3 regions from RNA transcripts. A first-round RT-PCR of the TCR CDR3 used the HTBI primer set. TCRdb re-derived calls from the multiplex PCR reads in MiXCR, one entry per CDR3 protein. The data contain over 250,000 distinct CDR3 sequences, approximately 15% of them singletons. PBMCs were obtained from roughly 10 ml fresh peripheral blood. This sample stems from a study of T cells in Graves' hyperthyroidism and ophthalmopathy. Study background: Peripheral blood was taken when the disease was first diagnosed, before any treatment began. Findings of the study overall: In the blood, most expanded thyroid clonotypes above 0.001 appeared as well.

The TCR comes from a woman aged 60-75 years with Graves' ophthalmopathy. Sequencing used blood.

The CDR3 coding sequence is TGTGCCAGCAGCCCGACTGCGCAGGGAGGAGAGACCCAGTACTTC. Translating it yields CASSPTAQGGETQYF. The chain carries TRBV7-2 and TRBJ2-5, with D maybe TRBD2 (6 bases). Germline-derived CDR1 and CDR2 are SGHTA and FQGNSA. Trimming took off 5 bases at V and 4 bases at J, with 17 bases between the two ends. The CDR3 extends over 15 amino acids.